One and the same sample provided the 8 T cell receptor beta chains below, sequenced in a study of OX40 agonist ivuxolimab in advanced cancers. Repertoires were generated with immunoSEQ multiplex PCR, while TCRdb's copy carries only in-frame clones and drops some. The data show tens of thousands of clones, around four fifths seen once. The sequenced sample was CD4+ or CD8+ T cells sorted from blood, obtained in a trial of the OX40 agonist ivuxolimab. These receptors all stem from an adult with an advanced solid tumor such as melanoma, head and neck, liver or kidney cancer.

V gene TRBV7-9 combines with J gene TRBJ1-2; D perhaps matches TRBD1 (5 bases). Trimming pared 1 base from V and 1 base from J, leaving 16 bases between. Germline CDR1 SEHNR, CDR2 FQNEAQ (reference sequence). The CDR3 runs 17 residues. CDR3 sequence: CASSLEVGDVLNYGYTF. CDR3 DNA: TGTGCCAGCAGCTTAGAAGTCGGGGACGTCCTTAACTATGGCTACACCTTC.

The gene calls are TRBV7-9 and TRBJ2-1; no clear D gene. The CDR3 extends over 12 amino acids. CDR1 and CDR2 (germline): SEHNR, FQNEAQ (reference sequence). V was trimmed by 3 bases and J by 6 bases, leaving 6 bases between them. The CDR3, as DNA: TGTGCCAGCAGCTTGAAGGGCAATGAGCAGTTCTTC. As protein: CASSLKGNEQFF.

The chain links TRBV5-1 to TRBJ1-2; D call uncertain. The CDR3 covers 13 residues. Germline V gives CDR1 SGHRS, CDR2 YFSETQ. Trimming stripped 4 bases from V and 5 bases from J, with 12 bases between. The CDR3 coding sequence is TGCGCCAGCAGCCCCTGGACGGGGTATGGCTACACCTTC. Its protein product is CASSPWTGYGYTF.

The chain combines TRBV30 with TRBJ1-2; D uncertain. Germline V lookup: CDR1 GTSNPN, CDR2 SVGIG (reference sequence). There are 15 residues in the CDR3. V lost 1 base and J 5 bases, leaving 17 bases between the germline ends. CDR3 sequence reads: CAWSGLEDHGYGYTF. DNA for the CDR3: TGTGCCTGGAGTGGGTTGGAGGACCACGGGTATGGCTACACCTTC.

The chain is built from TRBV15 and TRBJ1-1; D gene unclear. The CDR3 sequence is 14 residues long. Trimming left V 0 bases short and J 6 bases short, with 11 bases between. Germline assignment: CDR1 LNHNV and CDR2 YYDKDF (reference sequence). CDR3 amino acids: CATSRDVGGAEAFF. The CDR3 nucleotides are TGTGCCACCAGCAGAGATGTAGGAGGTGCTGAAGCTTTCTTT. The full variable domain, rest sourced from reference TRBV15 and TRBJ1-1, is DAMVIQNPRYQVTQFGKPVTLSCSQTLNHNVMYWYQQKSSQAPKLLFHYYDKDFNNEADTPDNFQSRRPNTSFCFLDIRSPGLGDTAMYLCATSRDVGGAEAFFGQGTRLTVV.

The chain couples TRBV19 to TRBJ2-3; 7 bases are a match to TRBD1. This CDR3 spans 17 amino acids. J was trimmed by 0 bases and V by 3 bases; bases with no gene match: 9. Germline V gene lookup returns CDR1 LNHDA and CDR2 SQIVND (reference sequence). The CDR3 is CASSIALGQVSTDTQYF. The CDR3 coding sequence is TGTGCCAGTAGTATCGCCCTCGGACAGGTTAGCACAGATACGCAGTATTTT.

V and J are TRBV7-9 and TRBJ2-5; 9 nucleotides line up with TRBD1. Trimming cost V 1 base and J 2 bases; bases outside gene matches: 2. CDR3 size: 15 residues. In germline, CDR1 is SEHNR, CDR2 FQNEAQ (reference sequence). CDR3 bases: TGTGCCAGCAGCTTAGGGGACAGGGAGCAAGAGACCCAGTACTTC. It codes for CASSLGDREQETQYF.

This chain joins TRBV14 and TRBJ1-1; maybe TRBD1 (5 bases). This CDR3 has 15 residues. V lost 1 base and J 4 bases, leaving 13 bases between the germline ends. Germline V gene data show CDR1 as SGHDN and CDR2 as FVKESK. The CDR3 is CASSQGTWVRTEAFF. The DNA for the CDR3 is TGTGCCAGCAGCCAAGGGACATGGGTGCGCACTGAAGCTTTCTTT. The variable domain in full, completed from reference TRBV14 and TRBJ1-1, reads EAGVTQFPSHSVIEKGQTVTLRCDPISGHDNLYWYRRVMGKEIKFLLHFVKESKQDESGMPNNRFLAERTGGTYSTLKVQPAELEDSGVYFCASSQGTWVRTEAFFGQGTRLTVV.